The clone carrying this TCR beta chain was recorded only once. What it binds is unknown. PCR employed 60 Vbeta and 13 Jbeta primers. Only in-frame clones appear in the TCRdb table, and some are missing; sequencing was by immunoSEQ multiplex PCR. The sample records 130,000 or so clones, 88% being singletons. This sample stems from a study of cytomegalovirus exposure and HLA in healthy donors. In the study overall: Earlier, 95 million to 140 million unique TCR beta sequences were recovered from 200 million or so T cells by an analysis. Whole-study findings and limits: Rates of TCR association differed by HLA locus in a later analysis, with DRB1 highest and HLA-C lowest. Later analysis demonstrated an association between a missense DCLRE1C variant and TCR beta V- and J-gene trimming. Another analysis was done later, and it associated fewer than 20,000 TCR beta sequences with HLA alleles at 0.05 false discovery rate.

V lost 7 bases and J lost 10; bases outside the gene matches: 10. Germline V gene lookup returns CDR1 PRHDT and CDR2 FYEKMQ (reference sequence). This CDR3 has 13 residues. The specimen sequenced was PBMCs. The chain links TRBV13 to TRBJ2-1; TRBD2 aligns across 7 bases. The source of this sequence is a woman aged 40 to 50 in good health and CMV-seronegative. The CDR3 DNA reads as TGTGCCAGCATAGAGCGGGACCACGGCGAGCAGTTCTTC. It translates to CASIERDHGEQFF.